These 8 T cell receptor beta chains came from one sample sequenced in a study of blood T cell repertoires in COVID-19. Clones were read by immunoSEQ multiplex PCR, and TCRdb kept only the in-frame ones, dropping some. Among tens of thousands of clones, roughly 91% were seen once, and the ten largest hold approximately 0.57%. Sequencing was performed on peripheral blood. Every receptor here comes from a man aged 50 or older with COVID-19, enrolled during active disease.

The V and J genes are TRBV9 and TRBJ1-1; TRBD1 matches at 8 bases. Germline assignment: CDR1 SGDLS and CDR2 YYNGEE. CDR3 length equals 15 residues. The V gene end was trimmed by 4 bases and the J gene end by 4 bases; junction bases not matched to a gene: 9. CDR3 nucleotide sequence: TGTGCCAGCAGCCCCGCAGGGGGCGTAGGCACTGAAGCTTTCTTT. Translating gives CASSPAGGVGTEAFF.

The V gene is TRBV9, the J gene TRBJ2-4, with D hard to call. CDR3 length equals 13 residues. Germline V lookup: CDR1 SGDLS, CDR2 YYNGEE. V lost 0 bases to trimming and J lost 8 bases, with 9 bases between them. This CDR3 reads CASSVASQDIQYF. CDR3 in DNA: TGTGCCAGCAGCGTAGCCAGTCAGGACATTCAGTACTTC.

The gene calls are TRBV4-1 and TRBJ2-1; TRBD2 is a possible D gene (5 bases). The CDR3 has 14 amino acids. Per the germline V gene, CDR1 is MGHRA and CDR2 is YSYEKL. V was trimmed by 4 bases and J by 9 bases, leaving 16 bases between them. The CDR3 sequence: CASSPLPGSPEQFF. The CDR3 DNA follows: TGCGCCAGCAGCCCCCTCCCGGGGAGTCCTGAGCAGTTCTTC.

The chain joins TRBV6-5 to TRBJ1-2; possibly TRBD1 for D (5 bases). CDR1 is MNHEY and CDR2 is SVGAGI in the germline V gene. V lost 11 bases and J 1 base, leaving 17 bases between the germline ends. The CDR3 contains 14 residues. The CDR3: CASDPPTDNYGYTF. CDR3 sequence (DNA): TGTGCCTCCGACCCCCCGACAGATAACTATGGCTACACCTTC.

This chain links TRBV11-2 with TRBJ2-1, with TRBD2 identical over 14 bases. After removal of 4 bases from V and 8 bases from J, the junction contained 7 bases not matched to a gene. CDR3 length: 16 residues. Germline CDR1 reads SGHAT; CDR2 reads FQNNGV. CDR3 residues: CASSSGGTSGSYEQFF. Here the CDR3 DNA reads TGTGCCAGCAGCTCTGGGGGGACTAGCGGGAGCTATGAGCAGTTCTTC. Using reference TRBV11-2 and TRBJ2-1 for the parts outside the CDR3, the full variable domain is EAGVAQSPRYKIIEKRQSVAFWCNPISGHATLYWYQQILGQGPKLLIQFQNNGVVDDSQLPKDRFSAERLKGVDSTLKIQPAKLEDSAVYLCASSSGGTSGSYEQFFGPGTRLTVL.

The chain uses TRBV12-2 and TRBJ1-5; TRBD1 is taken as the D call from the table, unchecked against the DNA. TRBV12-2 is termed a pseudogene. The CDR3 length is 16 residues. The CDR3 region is CASRLFCRQGNQPQHF. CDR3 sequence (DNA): TGTGCAAGTCGCTTATTTTGTAGACAGGGTAATCAGCCCCAGCATTTT.

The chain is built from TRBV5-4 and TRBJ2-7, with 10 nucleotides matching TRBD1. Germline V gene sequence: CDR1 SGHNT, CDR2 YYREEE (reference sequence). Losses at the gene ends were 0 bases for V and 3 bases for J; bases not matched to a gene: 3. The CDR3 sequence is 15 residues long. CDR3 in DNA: TGTGCCAGCAGCTTGGGGACAGGGGGGTACTACGAGCAGTACTTC. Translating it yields CASSLGTGGYYEQYF.

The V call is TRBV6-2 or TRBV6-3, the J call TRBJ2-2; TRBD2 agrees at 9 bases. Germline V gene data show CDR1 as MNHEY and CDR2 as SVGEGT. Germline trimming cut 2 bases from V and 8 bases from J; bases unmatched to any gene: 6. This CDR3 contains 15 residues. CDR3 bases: TGTGCCAGCAGTTACCGGGCGGGAGGGCCGGGGGAGCTGTTTTTT. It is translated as CASSYRAGGPGELFF.